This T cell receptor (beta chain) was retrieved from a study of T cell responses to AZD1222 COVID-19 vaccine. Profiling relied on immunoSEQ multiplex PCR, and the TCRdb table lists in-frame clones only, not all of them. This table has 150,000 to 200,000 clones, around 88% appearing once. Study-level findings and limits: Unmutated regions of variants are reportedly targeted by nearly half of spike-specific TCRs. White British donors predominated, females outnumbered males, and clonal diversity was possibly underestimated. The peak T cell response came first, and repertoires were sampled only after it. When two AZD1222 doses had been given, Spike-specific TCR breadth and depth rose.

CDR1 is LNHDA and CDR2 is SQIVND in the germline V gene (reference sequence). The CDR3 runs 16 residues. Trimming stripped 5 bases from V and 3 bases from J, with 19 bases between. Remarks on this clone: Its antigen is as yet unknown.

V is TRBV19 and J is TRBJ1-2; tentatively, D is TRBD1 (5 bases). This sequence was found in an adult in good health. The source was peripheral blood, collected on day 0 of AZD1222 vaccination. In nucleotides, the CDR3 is TGTGCCAGTAGTCCCCTTGTAGAGGGGAAGGACTATGGCTACACCTTC. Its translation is CASSPLVEGKDYGYTF.